The clone carrying this TCR beta chain was found many times. Its antigen remains unknown. Using RNA transcripts as the source, TCR beta CDR3 regions were amplified. Primed by the HTBI set, a first-round RT-PCR was run on the TCR CDR3. TCRdb used MiXCR to reprocess the multiplex PCR reads, holding one entry per CDR3 protein. The sample shows 640,000 or so distinct CDR3 sequences, 13% to 15% of them seen only once. The data stem from a study of T cells in Graves' hyperthyroidism and ophthalmopathy. Across the study: Peripheral blood sampling occurred at initial diagnosis, before any treatment. Study findings and constraints: Blood held most thyroid clonotypes expanded above 0.001 frequency.

The study included ophthalmopathy patients with Clinical Activity Score at least 3, NOSPECS grade at least 4 and duration under 3 months. Exclusion of a patient resulted from uncontrolled infection, other autoimmune disease, pregnancy or lactation. With 2 bases removed from V and 9 bases from J, the gap between germline ends came to 8 bases. The CDR3 spans 12 residues. CDR1 and CDR2 (germline): MNHEY, SVGEGT. Sequencing used blood. The chain joins TRBV6-2 or TRBV6-3 to TRBJ2-1; unclear D gene. The clonotype originates from a woman under 30 with Graves' ophthalmopathy. In DNA, the CDR3 is TGTGCCAGCAGTTACGGGTTAGGTGAGCAGTTCTTC. It is translated as CASSYGLGEQFF.